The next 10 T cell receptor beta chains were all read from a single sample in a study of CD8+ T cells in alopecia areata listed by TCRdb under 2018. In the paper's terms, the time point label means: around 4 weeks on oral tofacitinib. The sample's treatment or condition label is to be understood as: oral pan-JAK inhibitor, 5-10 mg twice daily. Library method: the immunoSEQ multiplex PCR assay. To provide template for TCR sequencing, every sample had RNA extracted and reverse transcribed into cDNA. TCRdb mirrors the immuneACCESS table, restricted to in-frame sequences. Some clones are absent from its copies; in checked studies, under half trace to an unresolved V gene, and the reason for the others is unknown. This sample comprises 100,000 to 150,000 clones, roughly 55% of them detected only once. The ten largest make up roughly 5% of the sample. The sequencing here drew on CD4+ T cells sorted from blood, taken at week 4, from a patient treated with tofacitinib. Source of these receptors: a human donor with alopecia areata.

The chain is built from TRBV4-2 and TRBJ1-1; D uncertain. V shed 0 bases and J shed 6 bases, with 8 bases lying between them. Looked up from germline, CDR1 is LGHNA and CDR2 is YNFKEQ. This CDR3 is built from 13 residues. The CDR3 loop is CASSQDLGAEAFF. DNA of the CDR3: TGTGCCAGCAGCCAAGATTTGGGAGCTGAAGCTTTCTTT.

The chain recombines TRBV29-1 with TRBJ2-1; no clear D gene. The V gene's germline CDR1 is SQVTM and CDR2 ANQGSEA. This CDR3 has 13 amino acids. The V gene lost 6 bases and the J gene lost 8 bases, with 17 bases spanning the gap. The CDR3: CSVEPDGLDEQFF. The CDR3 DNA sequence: TGCAGCGTGGAACCGGACGGCTTGGATGAGCAGTTCTTC.

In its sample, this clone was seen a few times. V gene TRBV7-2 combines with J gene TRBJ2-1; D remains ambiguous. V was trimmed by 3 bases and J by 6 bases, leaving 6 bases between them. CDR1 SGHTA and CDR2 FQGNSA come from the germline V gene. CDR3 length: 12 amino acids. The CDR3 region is CASSLAVNEQFF. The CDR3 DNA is TGTGCCAGCAGCTTGGCCGTCAATGAGCAGTTCTTC.

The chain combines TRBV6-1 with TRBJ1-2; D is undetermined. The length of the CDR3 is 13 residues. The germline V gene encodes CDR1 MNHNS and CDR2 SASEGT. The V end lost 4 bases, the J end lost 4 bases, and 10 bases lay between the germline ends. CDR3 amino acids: CASSVSTTYGYTF. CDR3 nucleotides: TGTGCCAGCAGTGTGTCGACAACCTATGGCTACACCTTC.

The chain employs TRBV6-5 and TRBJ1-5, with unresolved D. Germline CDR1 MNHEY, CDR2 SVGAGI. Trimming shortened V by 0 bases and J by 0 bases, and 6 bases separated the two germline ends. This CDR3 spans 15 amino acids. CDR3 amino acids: CASSYSANSNQPQHF. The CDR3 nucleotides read TGTGCCAGCAGTTACTCGGCGAATAGCAATCAGCCCCAGCATTTT.

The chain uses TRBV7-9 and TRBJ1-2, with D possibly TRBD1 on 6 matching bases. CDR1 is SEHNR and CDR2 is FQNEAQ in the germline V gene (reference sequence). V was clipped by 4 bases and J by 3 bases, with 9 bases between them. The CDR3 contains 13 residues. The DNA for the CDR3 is TGTGCCAGCAGCTCAGGACAGTACTATGGCTACACCTTC. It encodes CASSSGQYYGYTF.

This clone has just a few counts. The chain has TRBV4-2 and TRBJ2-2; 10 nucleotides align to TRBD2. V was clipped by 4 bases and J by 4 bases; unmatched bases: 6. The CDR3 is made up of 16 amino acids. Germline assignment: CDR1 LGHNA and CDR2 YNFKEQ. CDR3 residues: CASSPRVAGGTGELFF. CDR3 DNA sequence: TGTGCCAGCAGCCCCCGGGTAGCGGGGGGCACCGGGGAGCTGTTTTTT.

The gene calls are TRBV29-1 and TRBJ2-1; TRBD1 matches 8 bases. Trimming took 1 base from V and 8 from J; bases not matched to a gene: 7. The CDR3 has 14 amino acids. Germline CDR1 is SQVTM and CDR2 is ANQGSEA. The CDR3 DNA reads TGCAGCGTTGAAGCGGACAGGGTAGTCGATGAGCAGTTCTTC. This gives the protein CSVEADRVVDEQFF.

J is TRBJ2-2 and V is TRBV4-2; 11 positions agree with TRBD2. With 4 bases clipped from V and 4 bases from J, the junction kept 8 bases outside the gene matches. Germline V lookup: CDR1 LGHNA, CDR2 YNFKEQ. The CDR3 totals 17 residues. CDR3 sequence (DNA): TGTGCCAGCAGCCGTCGACTAGCGGGGCTTCCCACCGGGGAGCTGTTTTTT. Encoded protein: CASSRRLAGLPTGELFF.

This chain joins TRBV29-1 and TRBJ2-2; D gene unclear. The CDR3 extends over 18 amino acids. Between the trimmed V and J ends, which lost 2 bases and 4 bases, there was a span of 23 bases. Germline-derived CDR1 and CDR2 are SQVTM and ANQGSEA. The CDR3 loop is CSVESKGLKWFGTGELFF. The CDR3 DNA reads TGCAGCGTTGAATCCAAAGGGTTGAAGTGGTTCGGCACCGGGGAGCTGTTTTTT.